This entry describes one TCR beta chain. Its target is not known. cDNA libraries for TCR beta contained unique molecular identifiers. One entry per CDR3 protein, called by TCRdb with MiXCR from the PCR reads. The profile shows roughly 650,000 distinct CDR3 sequences, approximately 60% of them singletons. The data belong to a study of post-analysis software for immune sequencing data. Study-wide points: With TRBV5-6, TRBV5-1 and TRBV20-1 included, about five TRBV segments were more frequent in patients than in controls.

CDR3 size: 14 residues. V lost 7 bases, J lost 4 bases, and 14 bases lay in between. Germline V gene lookup returns CDR1 SGHVS and CDR2 FQNEAQ. The clonotype was recovered from a girl aged 2 to 10 with multiple sclerosis. Material for sequencing was blood. V gene TRBV7-8 combines with J gene TRBJ1-5, with D maybe TRBD1 (5 bases). This chain's CDR3 is CASNPHGGNQPQHF. CDR3 bases: TGTGCCAGCAACCCCCACGGGGGAAATCAGCCCCAGCATTTT.